Listed here are 28 T cell receptor beta chains from one sample, sequenced in a study of siplizumab effects on memory and regulatory T cells (dated by TCRdb to the late 2010s). The protocol used for the library was the immunoSEQ multiplex PCR assay. TCRdb limited this immuneACCESS table to in-frame rearrangements with V and J called. A share of clones is missing; checked studies link under half to unresolved V genes, and the rest is unexplained. This sample gives tens of thousands of clones in total; over 95% of them show up just once. The biggest ten clones account for 0.03% to 0.035% of the sample. Source material: naive CD4+ T cells sorted from blood. The sample's cell subset or site, from its label and the paper: unstimulated naive T cells. The receptors come from a human donor in good health.

This rearrangement joins TRBV7-8 to TRBJ2-5; D might be TRBD1 (6 bases). This CDR3 is built from 14 residues. With 5 bases removed from V and 7 bases from J, the gap between germline ends came to 17 bases. CDR1 and CDR2 (germline): SGHVS, FQNEAQ. The CDR3 loop is CASSPQGTFWTQYF. CDR3 bases: TGTGCCAGCAGCCCACAGGGCACCTTTTGGACCCAGTACTTC. Complete variable domain (other parts from reference TRBV7-8 and TRBJ2-5): GAGVSQSPRYKVAKRGQDVALRCDPISGHVSLFWYQQALGQGPEFLTYFQNEAQLDKSGLPSDRFFAERPEGSVSTLKIQRTQQEDSAVYLCASSPQGTFWTQYFGPGTRLLVL.

V is TRBV6-5 and J is TRBJ1-6; a possible D gene is TRBD1 (5 bases). Germline lookup yields CDR1 MNHEY and CDR2 SVGAGI. The V gene lost 4 bases and the J gene lost 9 bases, with 13 bases spanning the gap. This CDR3 is 14 amino acids long. DNA of the CDR3: TGTGCCAGCAGTTTCAGGACATATCTTTCACCCCTCCACTTT. This sequence encodes CASSFRTYLSPLHF.

CDR3 DNA: TGCAGCGTTTTTGGCAGGGGGCCTGGAAACACCATATATTTT. Encoded protein: CSVFGRGPGNTIYF. The chain uses TRBV29-1 and TRBJ1-3, with 8 positions matching TRBD1. The CDR3 totals 14 residues. The germline CDR1 and CDR2 sequences are SQVTM and ANQGSEA. Germline trimming cut 5 bases from V and 2 bases from J; bases unmatched to any gene: 5.

The chain's CDR3 is CASSQEGVYTEAFF. DNA of the CDR3: TGCGCCAGCAGCCAAGAAGGGGTCTACACTGAAGCTTTCTTT. The chain carries TRBV4-1 and TRBJ1-1, with D tentatively TRBD1 (5 bases). V dropped 0 bases and J dropped 3 bases, with 8 bases sitting between them. CDR1 and CDR2 from the germline V gene are MGHRA and YSYEKL. The CDR3 totals 14 residues.

The chain carries TRBV7-2 and TRBJ2-1; TRBD2 aligns across 14 bases. CDR3 size: 15 residues. Germline-derived CDR1 and CDR2 are SGHTA and FQGNSA. Germline trimming cut 3 bases from V and 9 bases from J; bases unmatched to any gene: 4. CDR3 in DNA: TGTGCCAGCAGCTTGACTAGCGGGGGGGCGGGTGAGCAGTTCTTC. Translating it yields CASSLTSGGAGEQFF.

The chain couples TRBV6-1 to TRBJ2-5; TRBD2 agrees at 8 bases. The CDR3 has 15 amino acids. From germline, CDR1 is MNHNS and CDR2 SASEGT. V shed 6 bases and J 5 bases; nucleotides not matched to a gene: 11. This CDR3 reads CASRSGASGLETQYF. For the CDR3, the DNA is TGTGCCAGCAGGTCCGGGGCTAGCGGGTTGGAGACCCAGTACTTC.

This clone showed up just once. J is TRBJ2-1 and V is TRBV28; D may be TRBD1 (6 bases). The CDR3 sequence is 15 residues long. Germline CDR1 MDHEN, CDR2 SYDVKM. V shed 5 bases and J shed 7 bases, with 18 bases lying between them. CDR3 residues: CASSAPGYTGNEQFF. The CDR3 DNA is TGTGCCAGCAGTGCACCGGGCTACACAGGGAATGAGCAGTTCTTC.

V is TRBV7-3 and J is TRBJ2-2; D is ambiguous. Germline lookup yields CDR1 SGHTA and CDR2 FQGTGA. V was pared by 1 base and J by 2 bases, with 5 bases between. The CDR3 has 14 amino acids. The chain's CDR3 is CASSLNYNTGELFF. In DNA, the CDR3 is TGTGCCAGCAGCTTAAACTATAACACCGGGGAGCTGTTTTTT.

Comment on this clone: The junction departs from the called germline gene at one end, perhaps through a read error. This chain connects TRBV2 to TRBJ2-7; a possible D gene is TRBD1 (6 bases). This CDR3 comprises 12 residues. Germline V gives CDR1 SNHLY, CDR2 FYNNEI. Here the CDR3 reads CASSLIRDITQF. The CDR3 DNA reads TGTGCCAGCAGCTTAATCCGGGACATCACTCAATTC.

About this clone itself: The same CDR3 is also encoded by other DNA sequences in this sample. The V and J genes are TRBV5-1 and TRBJ2-5; D may correspond to TRBD1 or TRBD2 (5 bases each). This CDR3 has 14 amino acids. CDR1 is SGHRS, CDR2 YFSETQ, per germline. With 2 bases removed from V and 3 bases from J, the gap between germline ends came to 11 bases. In DNA, the CDR3 is TGCGCCAGCAGCTTCGGGACGGTAAAAGAGACCCAGTACTTC. This codes for CASSFGTVKETQYF.

The chain recombines TRBV6-5 with TRBJ2-1, with 8 bases matching TRBD2. V lost 0 bases to trimming and J lost 8 bases; unmatched junction nucleotides: 9. The CDR3 has 16 amino acids. Germline loops: CDR1 MNHEY, CDR2 SVGAGI. DNA for the CDR3: TGTGCCAGCAGTTACTCGTCCGGGGGGGCCTTCTATGAGCAGTTCTTC. This codes for CASSYSSGGAFYEQFF.

The chain links TRBV12-5 to TRBJ2-1; 7 bases are a match to TRBD1. V lost 8 bases and J lost 2; bases outside the gene matches: 9. Germline V CDR1 and CDR2: LGHNT, FRNRAP. This CDR3 region has 15 residues. The DNA of the CDR3 is TGTGCTAGTCGGGCGGCAGGGGGTACCTACAATGAGCAGTTCTTC. Protein product: CASRAAGGTYNEQFF.

The gene calls are TRBV7-2 and TRBJ2-7; 10 nucleotides match TRBD1. Germline loops: CDR1 SGHTA, CDR2 FQGNSA. The CDR3 runs to 15 residues. The trim removed 6 bases at V and 5 bases at J, leaving 10 bases unmatched. CDR3 sequence (DNA): TGTGCCAGCAGTTCCCCGACAGGGGGCTGGGACGAGCAGTACTTC. It is translated as CASSSPTGGWDEQYF.

V gene TRBV7-2 combines with J gene TRBJ2-3; 10 bases fit TRBD1. The germline CDR1 and CDR2 sequences are SGHTA and FQGNSA. This CDR3 is built from 14 residues. V lost 4 bases and J lost 3; bases outside the gene matches: 1. This CDR3 is CASSWGQGTDTQYF. DNA of the CDR3: TGTGCCAGCAGCTGGGGACAGGGGACAGATACGCAGTATTTT.

The rearrangement links TRBV6-1 to TRBJ1-1; D uncertain. Germline V gene sequence: CDR1 MNHNS, CDR2 SASEGT. V was clipped by 2 bases and J by 1 base, with 11 bases between them. CDR3 size: 15 residues. CDR3 in amino acids: CASSEFPDPNTEAFF. DNA for the CDR3: TGTGCCAGCAGTGAATTCCCCGACCCGAACACTGAAGCTTTCTTT.

The rearrangement links TRBV6-5 to TRBJ1-1, with 7 bases aligning to TRBD1. This CDR3 is 15 amino acids long. Germline values: CDR1 MNHEY, CDR2 SVGAGI. The V gene end was trimmed by 5 bases and the J gene end by 8 bases; junction bases not matched to a gene: 14. CDR3 residues: CASSPRVGQRLEAFF. The CDR3 bases are TGTGCCAGCAGTCCCCGTGTGGGACAGAGACTAGAAGCTTTCTTT.

The gene calls are TRBV18 and TRBJ2-7, with TRBD2 matching over 10 bases. CDR3 size: 15 residues. V was clipped by 6 bases and J by 3 bases; unmatched bases: 8. The germline V gene encodes CDR1 KGHSH and CDR2 LQKENI. The CDR3 here is CASSPGLAGVYEQYF. The CDR3 nucleotides are TGTGCCAGCTCTCCGGGGCTAGCGGGGGTCTACGAGCAGTACTTC.

As DNA, the CDR3 is TGTGCCAGCAGCTTACCTCCAATGCTGGGGTATGGCTACACCTTC. This codes for CASSLPPMLGYGYTF. The genes are TRBV7-2 and TRBJ1-2; D is undetermined. Trimming left V 2 bases short and J 5 bases short, with 15 bases between. CDR1 is SGHTA and CDR2 is FQGNSA in the germline V gene. The CDR3 consists of 15 residues.

J is TRBJ1-5 and V is TRBV6-1; D not certain. The CDR3 spans 15 residues. Germline CDR1 reads MNHNS; CDR2 reads SASEGT. The V end lost 7 bases, the J end lost 0 bases, and 13 bases lay between the germline ends. CDR3 nucleotide sequence: TGTGCCAGCATCCAGAGGAGCAATAGCAATCAGCCCCAGCATTTT. This sequence encodes CASIQRSNSNQPQHF.

The chain uses TRBV4-3 and TRBJ1-5, with D tentatively TRBD1 (5 bases). Germline V CDR1 and CDR2: LGHNA, YSLEER. Trimming stripped 1 base from V and 7 bases from J, with 14 bases between. There are 15 residues in the CDR3. The CDR3 DNA is TGCGCCAGCAGCCAAGGGTTGGGGGGAAGACAGCCCCAGCATTTT. As protein: CASSQGLGGRQPQHF.

The chain couples TRBV2 to TRBJ1-1; D is unresolved. Per the germline V gene, CDR1 is SNHLY and CDR2 is FYNNEI. V gave up 11 bases and J gave up 0 bases, with 13 bases separating them. CDR3 size: 13 residues. This CDR3 is CASGRTLNTEAFF. The CDR3 DNA follows: TGTGCCTCCGGGCGGACCCTGAACACTGAAGCTTTCTTT.

The chain recombines TRBV19 with TRBJ1-1; 9 nucleotides line up with TRBD1. Germline assignment: CDR1 LNHDA and CDR2 SQIVND (reference sequence). The CDR3 spans 15 residues. The ends lost 4 bases at V and 3 bases at J; junction bases unmatched: 6. CDR3 bases: TGTGCCAGTAGTACGGGGACAGGGTGGGACACTGAAGCTTTCTTT. It yields the protein CASSTGTGWDTEAFF.

V is TRBV10-2 and J is TRBJ1-1, with TRBD1 as a possible D gene (6 bases). Between the trimmed V and J ends, which lost 2 bases and 3 bases, there was a span of 7 bases. Per the germline V gene, CDR1 is WSHSY and CDR2 is SAAADI. This CDR3 region has 13 residues. The CDR3 DNA reads TGCGCCAGCAGTGAGCAGGGGCACACTGAAGCTTTCTTT. The encoded protein is CASSEQGHTEAFF.

The J gene is TRBJ2-3, the V gene TRBV4-2; 12 bases match TRBD2. Losses at the gene ends were 3 bases for V and 4 bases for J; bases not matched to a gene: 5. The CDR3 totals 16 residues. Germline V CDR1 and CDR2: LGHNA, YNFKEQ. The CDR3 sequence is CASSQTSGGRADTQYF. In DNA, the CDR3 is TGTGCCAGCAGCCAGACTAGCGGGGGACGGGCAGATACGCAGTATTTT.

The rearrangement links TRBV29-1 to TRBJ2-1, with 11 bases identical to TRBD1. There are 13 residues in the CDR3. V shed 7 bases, J shed 6 bases, and the junction held 5 bases outside the gene matches. In germline, CDR1 is SQVTM, CDR2 ANQGSEA. CDR3 coding DNA: TGCAGCGCCAGGACAGGGGGCTTCAATGAGCAGTTCTTC. Its translation is CSARTGGFNEQFF.

The chain couples TRBV2 to TRBJ1-5; tentative D call: TRBD1 (5 bases). V shed 4 bases and J shed 1 base, with 11 bases lying between them. The CDR3 covers 15 residues. Germline CDR1 and CDR2: SNHLY and FYNNEI. CDR3 nucleotides: TGTGCCAGCAGTGTGGAGGGGAAGAGCAATCAGCCCCAGCATTTT. It codes for CASSVEGKSNQPQHF.

V usage is TRBV12-2 and J usage is TRBJ1-2; TRBD1, as called in the table, went unchecked against the DNA. TRBV12-2 represents a pseudogene. The CDR3 is 18 amino acids. The chain's CDR3 is CASRSYPGQGPLGGGYTF. CDR3 in DNA: TGTGCAAGTCGCTCCTACCCGGGACAGGGACCCCTAGGGGGTGGCTACACCTTC.

This clone was recorded once. The J gene is TRBJ2-7, the V gene TRBV10-3; D is perhaps TRBD1 (6 bases). The ends were cut back, 2 bases at V and 5 bases at J, with 13 bases in the middle. CDR3 size: 14 residues. In germline, CDR1 is ENHRY, CDR2 SYGVKD. The CDR3 DNA reads as TGTGCCATCAGTGAGGACAGGATCGTAAACGAGCAGTACTTC. Amino acid sequence: CAISEDRIVNEQYF.